Below are 11 T cell receptor beta chains sequenced from a single sample in a study of blood T cell repertoires in COVID-19. Using immunoSEQ multiplex PCR, the repertoire was profiled, and TCRdb retains in-frame clones only, with some absent. This sample has about 160,000 clones, with 65% to 90% found just once. The sequencing sample was made of peripheral blood. These receptors were collected from a middle-aged woman with COVID-19, enrolled during active disease.

V is TRBV11-2 and J is TRBJ2-3, with 14 nucleotides matching TRBD2. Germline values: CDR1 SGHAT, CDR2 FQNNGV. The CDR3 is 17 residues long. Trimming took 5 bases from V and 5 from J; bases not matched to a gene: 9. CDR3 residues: CASSRGTSGSRIDTQYF. The CDR3, as DNA: TGTGCCAGCAGCCGAGGGACTAGCGGGAGTCGTATAGATACGCAGTATTTT.

This chain links TRBV28 with TRBJ1-5, with D uncertain. Germline CDR1 and CDR2: MDHEN and SYDVKM. Trimming removed 6 bases from V and 7 bases from J, with 10 bases in between. The CDR3 loop spans 12 amino acids. CDR3 protein: CASRRPGQPQHF. CDR3 in DNA: TGTGCCAGCAGGCGGCCGGGGCAGCCCCAGCATTTT. Full variable domain (outside the CDR3, taken from reference TRBV28 and TRBJ1-5): DVKVTQSSRYLVKRTGEKVFLECVQDMDHENMFWYRQDPGLGLRLIYFSYDVKMKEKGDIPEGYSVSREKKERFSLILESASTNQTSMYLCASRRPGQPQHFGDGTRLSIL.

J is TRBJ2-1 and V is TRBV19, with 8 nucleotides matching TRBD2. The CDR3 is 14 amino acids. Germline values: CDR1 LNHDA, CDR2 SQIVND (reference sequence). V lost 10 bases and J lost 7; bases outside the gene matches: 12. The CDR3 nucleotides are TGTGCCACCCACCTCGGGGGGGCCGGGAATGAGCAGTTCTTC. It yields the protein CATHLGGAGNEQFF. Filled out from reference TRBV19 and TRBJ2-1, the complete variable domain reads DGGITQSPKYLFRKEGQNVTLSCEQNLNHDAMYWYRQDPGQGLRLIYYSQIVNDFQKGDIAEGYSVSREKKESFPLTVTSAQKNPTAFYLCATHLGGAGNEQFFGPGTRLTVL.

This clone was seen a single time. This rearrangement joins TRBV18 to TRBJ1-2; D possibly corresponds to TRBD1 (5 bases). Germline V CDR1 and CDR2: KGHSH, LQKENI. The length of the CDR3 is 14 residues. V was trimmed by 3 bases and J by 1 base, leaving 9 bases between them. The chain's CDR3 is CASSPGGDNYGYTF. The CDR3 DNA reads TGTGCCAGCTCACCTGGGGGGGATAACTATGGCTACACCTTC.

The chain couples TRBV5-4 to TRBJ2-3, with D possibly matching TRBD2 (5 bases). Germline loops: CDR1 SGHNT, CDR2 YYREEE (reference sequence). V was shortened by 2 bases and J by 1 base, with 11 bases between the two germline ends. This CDR3 is built from 15 residues. The CDR3 coding sequence is TGTGCCAGCAGCTTAGGGCGGGCTGGCACAGATACGCAGTATTTT. Protein: CASSLGRAGTDTQYF. The whole variable domain, remainder taken from reference TRBV5-4 and TRBJ2-3, is ETGVTQSPTHLIKTRGQQVTLRCSSQSGHNTVSWYQQALGQGPQFIFQYYREEENGRGNFPPRFSGLQFPNYSSELNVNALELDDSALYLCASSLGRAGTDTQYFGPGTRLTVL.

The J gene is TRBJ1-5, the V gene TRBV12-5, with D perhaps TRBD1 (6 bases). This CDR3 has 17 residues. Trimming pared 1 base from V and 5 bases from J, leaving 18 bases between. Germline V gives CDR1 LGHNT, CDR2 FRNRAP. The CDR3 nucleotides are TGTGCTAGTGGTTTGGATCGGGACACCAGTCCCGATCAGCCCCAGCATTTT. The encoded protein is CASGLDRDTSPDQPQHF.

The chain joins TRBV3-1 (or the pseudogene TRBV3-2) to TRBJ1-6; D gene uncertain. Per the germline V gene, CDR1 is LGHDT and CDR2 is YNNKEL (reference sequence). V gave up 3 bases and J gave up 10 bases, with 25 bases separating them. The CDR3 loop spans 18 amino acids. The CDR3 is CASSQKIEGGLRESPLHF. The CDR3 coding sequence is TGTGCCAGCAGCCAGAAGATCGAAGGCGGGCTTCGGGAATCACCCCTCCACTTT.

The chain joins TRBV5-1 to TRBJ2-7; 8 bases are a match to TRBD1. Trimming removed 4 bases from V and 3 bases from J; junction bases left unmatched: 3. The CDR3 consists of 13 residues. Per germline, CDR1 SGHRS and CDR2 YFSETQ. The CDR3 is CASSPRGHYEQYF. The DNA for the CDR3 is TGCGCCAGCAGCCCCAGGGGGCACTACGAGCAGTACTTC.

In its sample, this clone was seen once. The genes are TRBV30 and TRBJ1-3; D unresolved. Germline V gene data show CDR1 as GTSNPN and CDR2 as SVGIG (reference sequence). Trimming removed 3 bases from V and 1 base from J, with 4 bases in between. CDR3 length: 12 residues. The CDR3 sequence is CAWRQSGNTIYF. The DNA for the CDR3 is TGTGCCTGGAGACAATCTGGAAACACCATATATTTT. Filled out from reference TRBV30 and TRBJ1-3, the complete variable domain reads SQTIHQWPATLVQPVGSPLSLECTVEGTSNPNLYWYRQAAGRGLQLLFYSVGIGQISSEVPQNLSASRPQDRQFILSSKKLLLSDSGFYLCAWRQSGNTIYFGEGSWLTVV.

This sequence joins TRBV5-1 and TRBJ2-3; a weak D match, TRBD2 (6 bases). V was trimmed by 4 bases and J by 3 bases, leaving 15 bases between them. CDR3 size: 15 residues. In germline, CDR1 is SGHRS, CDR2 YFSETQ. CDR3 residues: CASSSSGHLTDTQYF. The CDR3 DNA is TGCGCCAGCAGCAGTAGCGGCCACTTAACAGATACGCAGTATTTT.

This chain uses TRBV5-1 with TRBJ2-5, with TRBD2 matching 10 bases. This CDR3 is 14 amino acids long. Looked up from germline, CDR1 is SGHRS and CDR2 is YFSETQ. V dropped 0 bases and J dropped 4; count of bases not matched to a gene: 0. DNA for the CDR3: TGCGCCAGCAGCTTGGGGACTAGCGGAGAGACCCAGTACTTC. Translation: CASSLGTSGETQYF. The whole variable domain, filled in from reference TRBV5-1 and TRBJ2-5, reads KAGVTQTPRYLIKTRGQQVTLSCSPISGHRSVSWYQQTPGQGLQFLFEYFSETQRNKGNFPGRFSGRQFSNSRSEMNVSTLELGDSALYLCASSLGTSGETQYFGPGTRLLVL.